Following are 19 T cell receptor beta chains from one sample sequenced in a study of CD8+CD57+ T cells in acquired aplastic anemia (dated by TCRdb to the late 2010s). Sequenced on an Illumina HiSeq 2000. TCR beta VDJ combination and CDR3 sequence profiling used genomic DNA as the template. The raw public data were reprocessed by TCRdb itself: fastp quality trimming at Q25, MiXCR clonotype calling, in-frame beta chains only. Rows are combined by CDR3 protein, so each entry shows the most common genes and DNA. In this sample the table shows roughly 160,000 distinct CDR3 sequences, about 60% of which occur a single time. The ten most abundant clones make up roughly 42% of the sample. Sample: sorted CD4+, CD8+, or CD8+CD57+ T cells (not recorded which) from PBMCs. Every receptor here comes from a human donor in good health.

This clonotype was recorded at least ten times. V is TRBV5-8 and J is TRBJ2-1; 8 nucleotides align to TRBD2. The CDR3 covers 15 residues. The V segment lost 1 base and the J segment 6 bases; nucleotides outside the gene matches: 6. Germline V gene data show CDR1 as SGHTS and CDR2 as YDEGEE. The CDR3 bases are TGTGCCAGCAGCTTGAAACTAGCGGCCGCCAATGAGCAGTTCTTC. This encodes CASSLKLAAANEQFF.

The gene calls are TRBV5-1 and TRBJ1-6; weak D call: TRBD1 (5 bases). Germline V gene data show CDR1 as SGHRS and CDR2 as YFSETQ. This CDR3 has 15 amino acids. With 1 base removed from V and 7 bases from J, the gap between germline ends came to 12 bases. CDR3: CASSLNWGRNSPLHF. CDR3 in DNA: TGCGCCAGCAGCTTGAATTGGGGCAGAAATTCACCCCTCCACTTT.

V and J are TRBV7-9 and TRBJ1-5, with TRBD1 matching over 10 bases. CDR3 length: 15 residues. Germline CDR1 is SEHNR and CDR2 is FQNEAQ (reference sequence). J lost 7 bases, V lost 5 bases, and 8 bases had no gene match. The DNA for the CDR3 is TGTGCCAGCAGCGGGGGGGACAGGGGAGAACAGCCCCAGCATTTT. Its translation: CASSGGDRGEQPQHF.

V and J are TRBV7-3 and TRBJ2-7, with 8 nucleotides matching TRBD1. The CDR3 covers 15 residues. Looked up from germline, CDR1 is SGHTA and CDR2 is FQGTGA. After removal of 0 bases from V and 5 bases from J, the junction contained 6 bases not matched to a gene. The CDR3 DNA follows: TGTGCCAGCAGCTTAACCTCAGGGGGCATCGACGAGCAGTACTTC. Translation: CASSLTSGGIDEQYF.

There are a few counts of this clonotype. This rearrangement joins TRBV2 to TRBJ2-7, with a weak D call TRBD2 (5 bases). Trimming removed 3 bases at V and 10 bases at J, with 13 bases between. Germline lookup yields CDR1 SNHLY and CDR2 FYNNEI. The CDR3 spans 12 residues. The CDR3 protein is CASSDSLGSQYF. CDR3 DNA: TGTGCCAGCAGTGATAGCCTAGGGAGCCAGTACTTC.

This clonotype was picked up a small number of times. V usage is TRBV2 and J usage is TRBJ1-1; perhaps TRBD1 as D (6 bases). V gave up 8 bases and J gave up 4 bases, with 14 bases separating them. This CDR3 is built from 13 residues. The germline V gene encodes CDR1 SNHLY and CDR2 FYNNEI. The CDR3 region has the DNA TGTGCCAGCGATGAGCAGGGGAGCACTGAAGCTTTCTTT. Translated, it gives CASDEQGSTEAFF.

This clonotype was seen a few times. The CDR3 loop is CASSTDGTGHWETQYF. Written as DNA, the CDR3 is TGTGCCAGCAGCACCGATGGGACAGGGCATTGGGAGACCCAGTACTTC. The chain recombines TRBV7-6 with TRBJ2-5, with 9 bases fitting TRBD1. This CDR3 has 16 residues. V was pared by 5 bases and J by 5 bases, with 12 bases of the junction left unmatched. From germline, CDR1 is SGHVS and CDR2 FNYEAQ.

The chain joins TRBV15 to TRBJ2-7, with D possibly called TRBD1 or TRBD2 (5 bases each). V was cut by 3 bases and J by 6 bases, with 15 bases left in between. Looked up from germline, CDR1 is LNHNV and CDR2 is YYDKDF (reference sequence). The CDR3 runs to 14 residues. The CDR3 is CATSRRGRLGEQYF. The CDR3 DNA reads as TGTGCCACCAGCAGGAGGGGCCGCCTTGGCGAGCAGTACTTC.

The J gene is TRBJ1-5, the V gene TRBV7-8; D is unclear. This CDR3 is built from 13 residues. V lost 6 bases to trimming and J lost 6 bases, with 12 bases between them. CDR1 SGHVS and CDR2 FQNEAQ come from the germline V gene. CDR3 amino acids: CASRSSGGQPQHF. The CDR3 nucleotides read TGTGCCAGCAGATCCTCAGGAGGTCAGCCCCAGCATTTT.

Many counts were recorded for this clonotype. The J gene is TRBJ2-1, the V gene TRBV24-1; D ambiguous. CDR1 KGHDR and CDR2 SFDVKD come from the germline V gene. The CDR3 sequence is 14 residues long. Between the trimmed V and J ends, which lost 1 base and 5 bases, there was a span of 8 bases. CDR3 sequence (DNA): TGTGCCACCAGTGATTTTGACGGAAACAATGAGCAGTTCTTC. Its protein is CATSDFDGNNEQFF.

This clonotype was detected only once. At one boundary the junction diverges from the germline segment, which might be a read error. CDR3 loop: CSATPSAF. DNA of the CDR3: TGCAGTGCTACGCCCTCGGCTTTT. The J gene is TRBJ1-1, the V gene TRBV20-1; D gene uncertain. Germline assignment: CDR1 DFQATT and CDR2 SNEGSKA (reference sequence). The CDR3 runs 8 residues.

The sample holds one count of this clonotype. V gene TRBV20-1 combines with J gene TRBJ1-2; 8 bases agree with TRBD1. Germline V gene data show CDR1 as DFQATT and CDR2 as SNEGSKA (reference sequence). Trimming took 6 bases from V and 4 from J; bases not matched to a gene: 7. The length of the CDR3 is 13 residues. CDR3 loop: CSARTGNGYGYTF. The CDR3 DNA follows: TGCAGTGCAAGGACAGGGAATGGCTATGGCTACACCTTC.

The V gene is TRBV7-2, the J gene TRBJ2-2, with TRBD1 matching 7 bases. V was clipped by 4 bases and J by 4 bases; unmatched bases: 9. The CDR3 extends over 16 amino acids. Germline V gene data show CDR1 as SGHTA and CDR2 as FQGNSA. The CDR3 is CASSSLTTGITGELFF. The CDR3 bases are TGTGCCAGCAGCTCCCTTACGACAGGGATCACCGGGGAGCTGTTTTTT.

The chain links TRBV7-2 to TRBJ1-3, with 10 bases lining up with TRBD1. Per the germline V gene, CDR1 is SGHTA and CDR2 is FQGNSA. V lost 0 bases to trimming and J lost 5 bases; unmatched junction nucleotides: 4. CDR3 length equals 16 residues. The CDR3 nucleotides read TGTGCCAGCAGCTTAGCGCGACAGGGGGCCCGAAACACCATATATTTT. It is translated as CASSLARQGARNTIYF.

The rearrangement links TRBV19 to TRBJ2-7, with 8 bases that match TRBD1. CDR3 length: 14 amino acids. Germline CDR1 reads LNHDA; CDR2 reads SQIVND (reference sequence). With V trimmed by 5 bases and J by 3 bases, 6 bases remained unmatched. CDR3 DNA: TGTGCCAGTAGTGCCTGGACAGGGAACTACGAGCAGTACTTC. It encodes CASSAWTGNYEQYF.

This clonotype was observed a few times. The V and J genes are TRBV7-8 and TRBJ2-5, with 9 bases matching TRBD1. V lost 5 bases to trimming and J lost 1 base; unmatched junction nucleotides: 8. Germline loops: CDR1 SGHVS, CDR2 FQNEAQ. The CDR3 has 16 residues. The CDR3 sequence is CASSPPGTGIQETQYF. DNA for the CDR3: TGTGCCAGCAGCCCCCCCGGGACAGGGATCCAAGAGACCCAGTACTTC.

V and J are TRBV29-1 and TRBJ1-5; D perhaps matches TRBD1 (6 bases). Germline CDR1 SQVTM, CDR2 ANQGSEA. This CDR3 is 14 amino acids long. Deletions cut 2 bases from V and 6 bases from J, with 14 bases between. The CDR3 region is CSVETAGVVQPQHF. CDR3 nucleotide sequence: TGCAGCGTTGAAACAGCAGGGGTGGTTCAGCCCCAGCATTTT.

The chain has TRBV24-1 and TRBJ2-1, with 10 bases matching TRBD2. Trimming cost V 4 bases and J 4 bases; bases outside gene matches: 6. Per germline, CDR1 KGHDR and CDR2 SFDVKD. The CDR3 is made up of 16 amino acids. The CDR3 DNA reads as TGTGCCACCAGTGACCTATCTAGCGGGAGTTACAATGAGCAGTTCTTC. Translating gives CATSDLSSGSYNEQFF.

This sequence joins TRBV19 and TRBJ1-1, with D perhaps matching TRBD1 (6 bases). Trimming took off 7 bases at V and 4 bases at J, with 19 bases between the two ends. Germline V CDR1 and CDR2: LNHDA, SQIVND (reference sequence). The CDR3 spans 15 residues. The CDR3 sequence is CASMAAGAVFTEAFF. The CDR3 nucleotides read TGTGCCAGTATGGCGGCGGGGGCGGTTTTCACTGAAGCTTTCTTT. The variable domain in full, completed from reference TRBV19 and TRBJ1-1, reads DGGITQSPKYLFRKEGQNVTLSCEQNLNHDAMYWYRQDPGQGLRLIYYSQIVNDFQKGDIAEGYSVSREKKESFPLTVTSAQKNPTAFYLCASMAAGAVFTEAFFGQGTRLTVV.